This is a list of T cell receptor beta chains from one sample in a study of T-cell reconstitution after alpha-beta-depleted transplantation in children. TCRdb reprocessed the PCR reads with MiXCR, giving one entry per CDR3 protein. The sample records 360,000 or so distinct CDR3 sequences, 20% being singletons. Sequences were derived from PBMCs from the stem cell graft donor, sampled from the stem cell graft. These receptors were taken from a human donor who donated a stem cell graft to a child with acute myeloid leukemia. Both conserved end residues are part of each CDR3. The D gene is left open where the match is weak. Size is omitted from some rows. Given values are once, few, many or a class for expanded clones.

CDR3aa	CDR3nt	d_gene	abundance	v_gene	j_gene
CASSIRQNYEQYF	TGTGCCAGTAGTATCCGGCAGAACTACGAGCAGTACTTC	NA	NA	TRBV19	TRBJ2-7
CASSRAGVTYNEQFF	TGTGCCAGCAGCAGAGCGGGAGTTACCTACAATGAGCAGTTCTTC	TRBD2	many	TRBV6-1	TRBJ2-1
CASSYLLLRDYEQYF	TGTGCCAGCAGTTACTTGCTCTTGCGGGATTACGAGCAGTACTTC	NA	NA	TRBV6-2/TRBV6-3	TRBJ2-7
CASSPAGTLSGPAQYF	TGTGCCAGCAGTCCCGCCGGGACACTTAGCGGACCGGCGCAGTATTTT	NA	NA	TRBV12-3/TRBV12-4	TRBJ2-3
CASSTVNTEAFF	TGTGCCAGCAGCACAGTTAACACTGAAGCTTTCTTT	NA	few	TRBV7-2	TRBJ1-1
CSARAPTPGLAGNSYTDTQYF	TGCAGTGCTAGAGCCCCAACCCCAGGACTAGCGGGGAACAGCTACACAGATACGCAGTATTTT	TRBD2	many	TRBV20-1	TRBJ2-3
CASSLDPGEADTQYF	TGCGCCAGCAGCTTGGATCCAGGGGAGGCAGATACGCAGTATTTT	NA	NA	TRBV5-1	TRBJ2-3
CASSSPGSTDTQYF	TGTGCCAGCAGTTCACCCGGAAGCACAGATACGCAGTATTTT	NA	few	TRBV28	TRBJ2-3
CSASGRTGADNEQFF	TGCAGTGCTAGCGGGAGGACAGGGGCTGACAATGAGCAGTTCTTC	TRBD1	NA	TRBV20-1	TRBJ2-1
CATAELQGSNQPQHF	TGTGCCACCGCCGAGCTACAGGGTAGCAATCAGCCCCAGCATTTT	NA	NA	TRBV6-2/TRBV6-3	TRBJ1-5
CSASGDMSDQETQYF	TGCAGTGCTAGCGGTGATATGTCAGACCAAGAGACCCAGTACTTC	NA	few	TRBV20-1	TRBJ2-5
CASSFGTSYNEQFF	TGTGCCAGCAGTTTTGGGACTTCCTACAATGAGCAGTTCTTC	NA	few	TRBV12-3/TRBV12-4	TRBJ2-1
CASSLETHSYEQYF	TGTGCCAGCAGCTTAGAGACACATTCCTACGAGCAGTACTTC	NA	many	TRBV7-6	TRBJ2-7